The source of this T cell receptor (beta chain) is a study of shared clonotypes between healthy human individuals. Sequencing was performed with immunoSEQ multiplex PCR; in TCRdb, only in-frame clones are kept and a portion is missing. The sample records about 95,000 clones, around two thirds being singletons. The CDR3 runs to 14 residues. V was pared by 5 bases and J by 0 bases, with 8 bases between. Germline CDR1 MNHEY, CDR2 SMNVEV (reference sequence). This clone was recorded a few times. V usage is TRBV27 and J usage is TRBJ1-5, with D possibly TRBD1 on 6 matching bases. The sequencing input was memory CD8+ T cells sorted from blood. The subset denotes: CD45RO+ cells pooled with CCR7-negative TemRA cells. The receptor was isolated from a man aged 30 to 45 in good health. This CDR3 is CASSHRDSNQPQHF. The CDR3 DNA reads TGTGCCAGCAGTCACAGGGATAGCAATCAGCCCCAGCATTTT.